This T cell receptor (beta chain) was profiled in a study of cytomegalovirus exposure and HLA in healthy donors. Findings and limits, study-wide: A later analysis showed that HLA-associated TCR beta chains had undergone more clonal expansion than equally common others. In an earlier analysis, productive rearrangement rates for most beta V segments clustered near 87% or 30%. In a later analysis, DRB1 alleles had the most associated TCRs; HLA-C alleles the fewest.

Germline CDR1 and CDR2: SNHLY and FYNNEI. This CDR3 contains 16 residues. Trimming removed 2 bases at V and 1 base at J, with 14 bases between. Remarks on this clone: What it binds is unknown.

Primers included in the PCR were 60 Vbeta and 13 Jbeta primers. In the authors' workflow: Unique TCR beta chains numbered about 80 million in a later analysis, with 10 million to 14 million shared. Using immunoSEQ multiplex PCR, the repertoire was profiled, and TCRdb retains in-frame clones only, with some absent. D and trimming were read from the DNA, whereas the V and J calls and clone size are those reported in that table. In the table there are more than 110,000 clones, around 80% of which are singletons. The specimen was PBMCs. This TCR was recovered from a man aged 25 to 40 in good health and CMV-seronegative. V and J are TRBV2 and TRBJ1-1; D not resolved. CDR3 sequence (DNA): TGTGCCAGCAGTGAAATGGTACAGCCTGAGAACACTGAAGCTTTCTTT. This sequence encodes CASSEMVQPENTEAFF.